The 7 T cell receptor beta chains below were found in one sample sequenced in a study of blood T cell repertoires in COVID-19. Here immunoSEQ multiplex PCR was the method, and the copy in TCRdb shows in-frame clones only, minus some. Counted here are about 300,000 clones, roughly 84% occurring once; the ten biggest clones make up more than 1.4%. The specimen was peripheral blood. These receptor sequences come from a human donor with COVID-19, enrolled during active disease. The donor label of this sample is uncertain.

V and J are TRBV2 and TRBJ1-2; no clear D gene. Germline lookup yields CDR1 SNHLY and CDR2 FYNNEI. V was shortened by 1 base and J by 0 bases, with 9 bases between the two germline ends. The CDR3 runs 15 residues. DNA of the CDR3: TGTGCCAGCAGTGAAGAACAGACCGCTAACTATGGCTACACCTTC. It yields the protein CASSEEQTANYGYTF.

This rearrangement joins TRBV12-3 or TRBV12-4 to TRBJ1-1, with D unresolved. The CDR3 consists of 13 residues. Trimming shortened V by 7 bases and J by 1 base, and 10 bases separated the two germline ends. The CDR3 reads CASTTDSNTEAFF. In DNA, the CDR3 is TGTGCCAGCACTACGGACTCGAACACTGAAGCTTTCTTT.

The gene calls are TRBV5-1 and TRBJ2-7, with TRBD1 matching over 9 bases. In germline, CDR1 is SGHRS, CDR2 YFSETQ. The CDR3 length is 15 residues. The V and J ends lost 7 bases and 6 bases, in that order; junction bases with no gene match: 14. The CDR3 sequence: CASELGGQGHSEQYF. In nucleotides, the CDR3 is TGCGCCAGCGAATTGGGGGGACAGGGACACTCCGAGCAGTACTTC.

The chain carries TRBV30 and TRBJ2-7, with D tentatively TRBD2 (6 bases). In germline, CDR1 is GTSNPN, CDR2 SVGIG (reference sequence). The V and J ends lost 3 bases and 4 bases respectively, with 13 bases between them. This CDR3 region has 13 residues. This chain's CDR3 is CAWRAGTSYEQYF. CDR3 DNA sequence: TGTGCCTGGAGGGCCGGGACTTCGTACGAGCAGTACTTC. The full variable domain, in which reference TRBV30 and TRBJ2-7 provide the parts outside the CDR3, is SQTIHQWPATLVQPVGSPLSLECTVEGTSNPNLYWYRQAAGRGLQLLFYSVGIGQISSEVPQNLSASRPQDRQFILSSKKLLLSDSGFYLCAWRAGTSYEQYFGPGTRLTVT.

This sequence joins TRBV6-5 and TRBJ1-5; 8 bases are shared with TRBD1. CDR3 length: 14 amino acids. CDR1 and CDR2 from the germline V gene are MNHEY and SVGAGI. The V gene end was trimmed by 9 bases and the J gene end by 6 bases; junction bases not matched to a gene: 10. Here the CDR3 DNA reads TGTGCCAGTCGTAGGACAGGGCCCCCTCAGCCCCAGCATTTT. Its translation is CASRRTGPPQPQHF.

The chain recombines TRBV5-1 with TRBJ1-5, with 11 bases lining up with TRBD1. Germline CDR1 and CDR2: SGHRS and YFSETQ. V trimming: 5 bases; J trimming: 5 bases; junction bases outside the gene matches: 3. The CDR3 contains 14 residues. Here the CDR3 reads CASRRDRGDQPQHF. CDR3 coding DNA: TGCGCCAGCAGGAGGGACAGGGGGGATCAGCCCCAGCATTTT. The whole variable domain, filled in from reference TRBV5-1 and TRBJ1-5, reads KAGVTQTPRYLIKTRGQQVTLSCSPISGHRSVSWYQQTPGQGLQFLFEYFSETQRNKGNFPGRFSGRQFSNSRSEMNVSTLELGDSALYLCASRRDRGDQPQHFGDGTRLSIL.

This clone was counted once. The rearrangement links TRBV5-6 to TRBJ2-5; TRBD1 matches at 8 bases. This CDR3 region has 13 residues. Trimming at V came to 5 bases and at J to 4 bases, leaving 4 bases not matched to a gene. The germline CDR1 and CDR2 sequences are SGHDT and YYEEEE. CDR3 in DNA: TGTGCCAGCAGACGCGACAGGGGAGAGACCCAGTACTTC. It specifies CASRRDRGETQYF.